This TCR beta chain was found in a study of cytomegalovirus exposure and HLA in healthy donors. For this clone: Its matching antigen is unknown.

Both 60 Vbeta primers and 13 Jbeta primers went into the PCR. Sequencing used immunoSEQ multiplex PCR; TCRdb keeps in-frame clones, though not all of them. The repertoire consists of a few hundred thousand clones, with around 75% occurring once and the leading ten covering about 1.9%. Germline V gene sequence: CDR1 LNHDA, CDR2 SQIVND (reference sequence). The ends lost 3 bases at V and 5 bases at J; junction bases unmatched: 8. The CDR3 length is 15 residues. General observations from the study: Previously analyzed data showed that most TCR beta V segments were productive at a frequency of about 87% or about 30%.

The clonotype was recovered from a woman in her twenties or thirties in good health and CMV-seronegative. Sequenced input: PBMCs. The chain is built from TRBV19 and TRBJ2-7, with 9 nucleotides matching TRBD1. The CDR3 loop reads CASSMIRDRVHEQYF. The CDR3 nucleotides are TGTGCCAGTAGTATGATCCGGGACAGGGTCCACGAGCAGTACTTC.